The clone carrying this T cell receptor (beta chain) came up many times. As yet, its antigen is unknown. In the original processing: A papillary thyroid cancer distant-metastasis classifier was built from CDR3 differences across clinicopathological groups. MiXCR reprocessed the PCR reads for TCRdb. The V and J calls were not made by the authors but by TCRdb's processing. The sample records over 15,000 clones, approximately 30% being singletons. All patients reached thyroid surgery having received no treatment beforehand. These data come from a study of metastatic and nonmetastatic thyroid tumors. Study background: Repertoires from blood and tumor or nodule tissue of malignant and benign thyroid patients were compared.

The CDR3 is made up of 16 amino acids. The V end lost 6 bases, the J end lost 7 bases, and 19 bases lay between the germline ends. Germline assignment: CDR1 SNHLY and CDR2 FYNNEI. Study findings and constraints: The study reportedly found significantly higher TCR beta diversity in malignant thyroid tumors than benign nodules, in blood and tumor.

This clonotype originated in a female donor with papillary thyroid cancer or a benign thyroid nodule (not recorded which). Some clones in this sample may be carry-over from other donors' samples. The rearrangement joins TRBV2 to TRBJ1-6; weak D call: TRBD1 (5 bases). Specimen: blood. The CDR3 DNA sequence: TGTGCCAGCAGGACGGACACTGCCCTCCGAAATTCACCCCTCCACTTT. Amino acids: CASRTDTALRNSPLHF.